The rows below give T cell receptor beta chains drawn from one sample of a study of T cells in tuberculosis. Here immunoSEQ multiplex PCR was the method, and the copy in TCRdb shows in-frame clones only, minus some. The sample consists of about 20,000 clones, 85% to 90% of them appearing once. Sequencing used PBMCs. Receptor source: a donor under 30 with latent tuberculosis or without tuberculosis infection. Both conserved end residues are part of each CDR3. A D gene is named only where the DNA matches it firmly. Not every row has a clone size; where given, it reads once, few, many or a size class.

CASSLSERTASTYNEQFF | TGTGCCAGCAGTTTATCGGAGCGGACAGCTAGTACCTACAATGAGCAGTTCTTC | NA | TRBJ2-1 | TRBV27 | NA
CASARWTGESEQFF | TGTGCCAGCGCCCGGTGGACAGGGGAGAGTGAGCAGTTCTTC | once | TRBJ2-1 | TRBV2 | TRBD1
CASSPLNQPQHF | TGTGCCAGTAGTCCCTTGAATCAGCCCCAGCATTTT | NA | TRBJ1-5 | TRBV19 | NA
CASKRTATLNTEAFF | TGTGCCAGTAAGCGGACAGCAACCTTGAACACTGAAGCTTTCTTT | NA | TRBJ1-1 | TRBV6-5 | NA
CSVGGTDNQPQHF | TGCAGCGTGGGCGGGACAGATAATCAGCCCCAGCATTTT | NA | TRBJ1-5 | TRBV29-1 | TRBD1
CASSSYRNTEAFF | TGTGCCAGCAGCTCTTACAGGAACACTGAAGCTTTCTTT | NA | TRBJ1-1 | TRBV7-2 | NA
CASSRRQGNTIYF | TGTGCCAGCAGTCGTAGACAGGGGAACACCATATATTTT | NA | TRBJ1-3 | TRBV5-6 | TRBD1
CASSISVFGNSPLHF | TGTGCCAGTAGTATTTCGGTCTTTGGTAATTCACCCCTCCACTTT | NA | TRBJ1-6 | TRBV19 | NA
CASRSLRIEGSPLHF | TGTGCCAGCAGGTCTCTCAGGATTGAGGGTTCACCCCTCCACTTT | few | TRBJ1-6 | TRBV2 | NA
CASSGPSEGTEAFF | TGTGCCAGCAGTGGGCCCTCGGAGGGCACTGAAGCTTTCTTT | NA | TRBJ1-1 | TRBV2 | NA
CARQGGGQPQHF | TGCGCCAGACAGGGGGGGGGACAGCCCCAGCATTTT | NA | TRBJ1-5 | TRBV10-1 | TRBD1
CAISETGGAGTEAFF | TGTGCCATCAGTGAGACGGGCGGAGCGGGCACTGAAGCTTTCTTT | once | TRBJ1-1 | TRBV10-3 | NA
CASSLGQGNTIYF | TGCGCCAGCAGCTTGGGACAGGGAAACACCATATATTTT | medium-sized | TRBJ1-3 | TRBV5-1 | NA
CASSLSGNTIYF | TGTGCCAGCAGCCTCTCTGGAAACACCATATATTTT | NA | TRBJ1-3 | TRBV6-6 | NA
CASSVRGRSETQYF | TGCGCCAGCAGCGTAAGGGGTCGAAGTGAGACCCAGTACTTC | NA | TRBJ2-5 | TRBV5-1 | NA
CATSNPSGGNIQYF | TGTGCCACCAGCAACCCGTCCGGGGGAAACATTCAGTACTTC | NA | TRBJ2-4 | TRBV15 | NA